The present T cell receptor (beta chain) was sequenced within a study of PD-L1 blockade in urothelial cancer listed by TCRdb under 2017. Background for the entire study: All patients started therapy at some point between 2014 and 2016 and received atezolizumab 1,200 mg intravenously every 3 weeks. Twenty-five of 29 patients were identified as males with urothelial cancer of bladder origin, and a prior smoking history was reported by 18 of 29 patients. An ECOG performance status of 0 or 1 was recorded for the patients, and 0 to 3 prior chemotherapy regimens had been received by the patients. Blood samples were analyzed 3 weeks after the start of treatment (second dose) and 6 weeks after the start of treatment. Blood samples gave median yields of approximately 130,000 T cells and 82,636 unique TCRs, along with a median clonality of roughly 0.08. The study, an exploratory multi-omic analysis, examined somatic, immune and clinical correlates of response to PD-L1 blockade with atezolizumab in urothelial cancer. TCR sequencing covered pretreatment tumor samples and matched, serially collected peripheral blood taken before and after atezolizumab treatment. Durable clinical benefit was defined as progression-free survival longer than 6 months, and TCR features were also tested against progression-free and overall survival. In the same patients, whole exome sequencing and RNA sequencing of pretreatment tumors were performed in addition to TCR sequencing. Durable clinical benefit was achieved by nine patients and was not achieved by 20 patients. Under 30 patients had pretreatment blood TCR-seq, roughly 24 had at least one posttreatment blood collection, and roughly 24 had tumor TCR-seq.

Points on this clone: Its antigen is unknown. Per-base quality was not reported, and no clone a single base away is much larger than it.

Synthetic TCR analog templates were spiked into each PCR so that absolute template abundance could be estimated from read counts. The immunoSEQ assay was used to amplify TCRbeta CDR3 regions from genomic DNA with bias-controlled V and J gene primers. Rearranged TCRbeta segments were sequenced at approximately 20X coverage. Turning to the authors' computational methods: Clustering was used to correct sequencing errors, and CDR3s were annotated against IMGT so that V, D and J genes could be assigned. Only productive TCRbeta rearrangements were used in downstream analyses, excluding out-of-frame or stop-codon sequences. Clonality was calculated as one minus the Shannon entropy normalized by the log of the number of unique productive sequences. Fisher's exact test with Benjamini-Hochberg correction, using a cutoff of adjusted p below 0.01, was how clones that differed between time points or between blood and tumor were identified. TCRdb limited this immuneACCESS table to in-frame rearrangements with V and J called. A share of clones is missing; checked studies link under half to unresolved V genes, and the rest is unexplained. The V and J calls and clone size were taken over from that table, and D and trimming were inferred from the DNA. Recorded for this sample are about 82,000 clones; approximately 90% of them occurred a single time. 4.5% to 6.5% of the sample comes from the top ten.

A cohort of roughly 30 patients with locally advanced or metastatic urothelial carcinoma, treated at Memorial Sloan Kettering on a trial protocol, was included. Peripheral blood mononuclear cells were collected pretreatment and during treatment, at between 1 and 8 total time points per patient. The Qiagen DNeasy Blood extraction kit was used to purify genomic DNA from total PBMCs and tumor samples. PBMCs were collected pretreatment and during treatment, and were isolated and stored as previously described. There are 14 amino acids in the CDR3, from cysteine to phenylalanine inclusive. Only CDR3 DNA is held: 42 bases, read in frame from base 1. CDR1 MDHEN and CDR2 SYDVKM were looked up in the germline V gene. The germline V and J ends show losses of 6 bases and 5 bases respectively, and no gene match explains 9 bases of the junction. Broad study findings and their caveats: Because of the small sample size (n of about 30) and the many exploratory analyses performed, the results are intended to be regarded as hypothesis-generating. A pretreatment peripheral blood TCR clonality below the median was linked to improved progression-free and overall survival. Patients with durable benefit showed greater expansion of tumor-associated TCR clones in peripheral blood 3 weeks after starting treatment (n ≈ 23, p = 0.022).

This sample comprised PBMCs, obtained around atezolizumab (anti-PD-L1) treatment. The rearranged chain carries TRBV28 and TRBJ2-5; TRBD1 aligns with 7 central bases. This TCR was sampled from a woman in her 70s with urothelial cancer. The CDR3 region: CASRGAGGKETQYF. The DNA reads TGTGCCAGCAGGGGGGCAGGGGGAAAGGAGACCCAGTACTTC.